Below, 20 T cell receptor beta chains from the same sample are listed, as sequenced in a study of shared clonotypes between healthy human individuals. Assay: immunoSEQ multiplex PCR; the TCRdb copy retains only in-frame clones and omits some. Among a few million clones, just over 90% were seen once, and the ten largest hold around 0.14%. The source material was naive CD4+ T cells sorted from blood. The subset is: CD45RA+ positively selected. These receptor sequences come from a man aged 18 to 35 in good health.

This chain joins TRBV27 and TRBJ2-1, with 7 bases identical to TRBD2. In germline, CDR1 is MNHEY, CDR2 SMNVEV (reference sequence). V lost 7 bases to trimming and J lost 4 bases; unmatched junction nucleotides: 13. The CDR3 length is 16 residues. CDR3 DNA: TGTGCCAGCACGTCGTTACGTAGCGGGCTATACAATGAGCAGTTCTTC. It translates to CASTSLRSGLYNEQFF.

The chain carries TRBV4-1 and TRBJ2-3, with 15 bases aligning to TRBD2. The CDR3 sequence is 20 residues long. V lost 0 bases and J lost 5; bases outside the gene matches: 12. Germline CDR1 reads MGHRA; CDR2 reads YSYEKL. Here the CDR3 DNA reads TGCGCCAGCAGCCAAGATAGGACTAGCGGGGGGGATAGCCGCGGAGATACGCAGTATTTT. Translating it yields CASSQDRTSGGDSRGDTQYF.

The CDR3 DNA is TGTGCCACCATAACTGGTTCCGGGACGGGTTCTGGAAACACCATATATTTT. Its protein product is CATITGSGTGSGNTIYF. The chain carries TRBV28 and TRBJ1-3; TRBD1 might be the D (5 bases). V was pared by 10 bases and J by 1 base, with 23 bases between. The length of the CDR3 is 17 residues. Germline assignment: CDR1 MDHEN and CDR2 SYDVKM.

This clone was seen a single time. The rearrangement uses TRBV11-2 and TRBJ1-6; maybe TRBD1 (6 bases). Trimming cost V 3 bases and J 7 bases, with 13 bases left between them. The length of the CDR3 is 15 residues. Germline CDR1 SGHAT, CDR2 FQNNGV. CDR3 region: CASSFAPGANSPLHF. The CDR3, as DNA: TGTGCCAGCAGCTTCGCCCCGGGGGCGAATTCACCCCTCCACTTT.

The chain couples TRBV28 to TRBJ1-1, with a possible D match to TRBD1 (6 bases). Trimming pared 5 bases from V and 8 bases from J, leaving 12 bases between. Germline CDR1 is MDHEN and CDR2 is SYDVKM. This CDR3 spans 12 amino acids. The CDR3 region has the DNA TGTGCCAGCAGTCCGCGGGGGCTAGAAGCTTTCTTT. Protein product: CASSPRGLEAFF.

This chain uses TRBV18 with TRBJ1-6, with 9 nucleotides matching TRBD1. The CDR3 runs to 17 residues. The V gene end was trimmed by 0 bases and the J gene end by 7 bases; junction bases not matched to a gene: 7. Germline CDR1 KGHSH, CDR2 LQKENI. The CDR3 DNA is TGTGCCAGCTCACCACCTCGACAGGGGGTTTCAAATTCACCCCTCCACTTT. It translates to CASSPPRQGVSNSPLHF.

The chain couples TRBV6-5 to TRBJ2-5, with D perhaps assigned TRBD1 or TRBD2 (5 bases each). The J call may be incorrect, as the DNA end agrees better with TRBJ2-7. Per germline, CDR1 MNHEY and CDR2 SVGAGI. This CDR3 is built from 15 residues. The CDR3 protein is CASSPSPGPGGEQYF. CDR3 in DNA: TGTGCCAGCAGTCCTAGCCCGGGACCTGGGGGCGAGCAGTACTTC.

This sequence joins TRBV7-9 and TRBJ2-7; 7 bases align to TRBD1. CDR3 length: 14 residues. J gave up 3 bases and V 6 bases, and 8 bases lay outside the gene matches. The germline CDR1 and CDR2 sequences are SEHNR and FQNEAQ (reference sequence). The CDR3 protein is CASSYGTVGYEQYF. The CDR3 bases are TGTGCCAGCAGTTATGGGACAGTTGGCTACGAGCAGTACTTC.

This sequence joins TRBV4-1 and TRBJ1-2, with TRBD1 matching over 8 bases. This CDR3 has 15 residues. The trim removed 2 bases at V and 7 bases at J, leaving 9 bases unmatched. Germline CDR1 MGHRA, CDR2 YSYEKL. The CDR3 loop reads CASSQTGGQAGGYTF. The CDR3, as DNA: TGCGCCAGCAGCCAAACAGGGGGACAGGCGGGTGGCTACACCTTC.

The chain links TRBV9 to TRBJ2-3, with TRBD1 matching over 9 bases. The germline CDR1 and CDR2 sequences are SGDLS and YYNGEE. This CDR3 is 16 amino acids long. Trimming removed 3 bases from V and 2 bases from J; junction bases left unmatched: 7. The DNA of the CDR3 is TGTGCCAGCAGCGGCCGGACAGGGGACTACACAGATACGCAGTATTTT. Its protein product is CASSGRTGDYTDTQYF. The whole variable domain, filled in from reference TRBV9 and TRBJ2-3, reads DSGVTQTPKHLITATGQRVTLRCSPRSGDLSVYWYQQSLDQGLQFLIQYYNGEERAKGNILERFSAQQFPDLHSELNLSSLELGDSALYFCASSGRTGDYTDTQYFGPGTRLTVL.

On this clone: The same CDR3 also results from other DNA sequences found in this sample. The chain is built from TRBV2 and TRBJ2-5; D ambiguous. This CDR3 contains 12 residues. Per germline, CDR1 SNHLY and CDR2 FYNNEI. Trimming cost V 6 bases and J 1 base, with 6 bases left between them. The CDR3 DNA reads TGTGCCAGCAGCTTGACCCAAGAGACCCAGTACTTC. It translates to CASSLTQETQYF.

This chain links TRBV9 with TRBJ2-2; 7 nucleotides match TRBD2. The junction had 3 bases not matched to a gene; V was cut back by 0 bases and J by 4 bases. The CDR3 covers 15 residues. Germline V gene data show CDR1 as SGDLS and CDR2 as YYNGEE. For the CDR3, the DNA is TGTGCCAGCAGCGTAGCGGGGAGGGGCACCGGGGAGCTGTTTTTT. This translates into CASSVAGRGTGELFF.

This chain connects TRBV5-1 to TRBJ2-3; 15 bases line up with TRBD2. V lost 4 bases and J lost 4; bases outside the gene matches: 4. Germline V lookup: CDR1 SGHRS, CDR2 YFSETQ. CDR3 length equals 16 residues. The CDR3 coding sequence is TGCGCCAGCAGCCTCGGGACTAGCGGGAGGTCAGATACGCAGTATTTT. Protein: CASSLGTSGRSDTQYF.

This clone has only one observation. The V gene is TRBV5-6, the J gene TRBJ1-4, with D perhaps TRBD1 (6 bases). The CDR3 is 15 amino acids. CDR1 is SGHDT and CDR2 is YYEEEE in the germline V gene. V lost 5 bases to trimming and J lost 8 bases, with 19 bases between them. This CDR3 is CASSLPQGGREKLFF. The CDR3 DNA reads TGTGCCAGCAGTTTACCACAGGGCGGTCGGGAAAAACTGTTTTTT.

This clone has only one observation. Distinct nucleotide sequences in the sample also encode this CDR3. This chain connects TRBV15 to TRBJ2-7; 7 bases align to TRBD2. V was clipped by 4 bases and J by 0 bases; unmatched bases: 3. Germline V gene lookup returns CDR1 LNHNV and CDR2 YYDKDF (reference sequence). The CDR3 length is 14 residues. CDR3: CATSTGGSSYEQYF. The DNA for the CDR3 is TGTGCCACCAGCACCGGCGGGAGCTCCTACGAGCAGTACTTC.

The chain combines TRBV5-4 with TRBJ2-2, with 7 bases that match TRBD1. The V gene's germline CDR1 is SGHNT and CDR2 YYREEE (reference sequence). The CDR3 covers 16 residues. V shed 4 bases and J 7 bases; nucleotides not matched to a gene: 13. The CDR3 spells CASSLTGPRWGGELFF. The CDR3 DNA is TGTGCCAGCAGCCTGACAGGGCCCCGTTGGGGCGGGGAGCTGTTTTTT.

The chain links TRBV7-3 to TRBJ2-7; D may be TRBD1 (5 bases). Germline assignment: CDR1 SGHTA and CDR2 FQGTGA. Trimming took 6 bases from V and 1 from J, leaving 25 bases between them. The CDR3 is 18 residues long. As DNA, the CDR3 is TGTGCCAGCAGATTAGAGAGAGTTTACGTGGGGCTGTCCTACGAGCAGTACTTC. This encodes CASRLERVYVGLSYEQYF.

The chain joins TRBV19 to TRBJ2-1; 12 bases align to TRBD2. Trimming cost V 5 bases and J 2 bases; bases outside gene matches: 4. The V gene's germline CDR1 is LNHDA and CDR2 SQIVND (reference sequence). The length of the CDR3 is 16 residues. The CDR3 loop is CASSRTSGETYNEQFF. CDR3 nucleotides: TGTGCCAGTAGTCGGACTAGCGGGGAAACCTACAATGAGCAGTTCTTC.

The chain links TRBV4-1 to TRBJ1-4; 10 bases fit TRBD1. The CDR3 is made up of 15 amino acids. With V trimmed by 4 bases and J by 7 bases, 6 bases remained unmatched. The germline CDR1 and CDR2 sequences are MGHRA and YSYEKL. The CDR3 sequence: CASSLTGTGVEKLFF. The CDR3 DNA reads TGCGCCAGCAGCCTAACCGGGACAGGGGTTGAAAAACTGTTTTTT.

The rearrangement uses TRBV7-9 and TRBJ2-5; perhaps D is TRBD1 or TRBD2 (7 bases each). The V gene's germline CDR1 is SEHNR and CDR2 FQNEAQ (reference sequence). Trimming took off 3 bases at V and 5 bases at J, with 13 bases between the two ends. The CDR3 covers 14 residues. Written as DNA, the CDR3 is TGTGCCAGCAGCTTCTCTCAGGGGGGGGAGACCCAGTACTTC. Protein sequence: CASSFSQGGETQYF.